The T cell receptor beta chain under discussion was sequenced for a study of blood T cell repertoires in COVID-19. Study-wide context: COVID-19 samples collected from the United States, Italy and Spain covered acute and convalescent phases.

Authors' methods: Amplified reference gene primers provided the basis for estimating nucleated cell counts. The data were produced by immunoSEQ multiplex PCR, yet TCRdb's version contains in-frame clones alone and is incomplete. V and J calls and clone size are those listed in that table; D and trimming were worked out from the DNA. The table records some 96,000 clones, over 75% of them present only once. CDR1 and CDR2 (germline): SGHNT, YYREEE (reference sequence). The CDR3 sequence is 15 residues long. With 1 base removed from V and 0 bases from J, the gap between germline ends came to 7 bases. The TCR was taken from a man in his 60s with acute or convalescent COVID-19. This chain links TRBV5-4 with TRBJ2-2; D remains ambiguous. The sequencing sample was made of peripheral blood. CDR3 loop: CASSLSPANTGELFF. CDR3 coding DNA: TGTGCCAGCAGCTTGAGTCCAGCGAACACCGGGGAGCTGTTTTTT. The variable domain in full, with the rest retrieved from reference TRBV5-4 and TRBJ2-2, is ETGVTQSPTHLIKTRGQQVTLRCSSQSGHNTVSWYQQALGQGPQFIFQYYREEENGRGNFPPRFSGLQFPNYSSELNVNALELDDSALYLCASSLSPANTGELFFGEGSRLTVL.